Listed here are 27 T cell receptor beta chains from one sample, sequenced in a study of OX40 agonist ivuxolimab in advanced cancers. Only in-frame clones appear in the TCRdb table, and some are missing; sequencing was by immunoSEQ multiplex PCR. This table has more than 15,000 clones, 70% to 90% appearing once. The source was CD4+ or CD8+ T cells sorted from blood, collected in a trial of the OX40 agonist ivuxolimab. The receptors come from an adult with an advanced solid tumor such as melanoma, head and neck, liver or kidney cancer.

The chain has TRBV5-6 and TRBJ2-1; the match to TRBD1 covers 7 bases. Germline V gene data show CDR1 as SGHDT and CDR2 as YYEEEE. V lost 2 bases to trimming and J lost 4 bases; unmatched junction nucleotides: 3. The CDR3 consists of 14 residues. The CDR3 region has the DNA TGTGCCAGCAGCTTCACAGGGGCGTACAATGAGCAGTTCTTC. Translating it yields CASSFTGAYNEQFF. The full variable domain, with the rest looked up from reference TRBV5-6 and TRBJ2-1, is DAGVTQSPTHLIKTRGQQVTLRCSPKSGHDTVSWYQQALGQGPQFIFQYYEEEERQRGNFPDRFSGHQFPNYSSELNVNALLLGDSALYLCASSFTGAYNEQFFGPGTRLTVL.

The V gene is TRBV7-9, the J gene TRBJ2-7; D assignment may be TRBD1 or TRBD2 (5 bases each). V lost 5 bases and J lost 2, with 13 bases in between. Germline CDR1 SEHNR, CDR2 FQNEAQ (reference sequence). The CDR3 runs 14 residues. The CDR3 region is CASSGGRDPYEQYF. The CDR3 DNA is TGTGCCAGCAGCGGAGGACGGGACCCCTACGAGCAGTACTTC.

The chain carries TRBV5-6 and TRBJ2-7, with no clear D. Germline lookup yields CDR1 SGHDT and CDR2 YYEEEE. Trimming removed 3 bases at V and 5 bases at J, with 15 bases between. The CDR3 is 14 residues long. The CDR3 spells CASSSMTFRHEQYF. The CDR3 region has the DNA TGTGCCAGCAGCTCAATGACCTTCAGGCACGAGCAGTACTTC.

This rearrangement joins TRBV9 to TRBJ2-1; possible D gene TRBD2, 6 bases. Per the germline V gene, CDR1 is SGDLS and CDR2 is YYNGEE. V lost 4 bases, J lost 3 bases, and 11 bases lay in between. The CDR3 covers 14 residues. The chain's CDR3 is CASSPSGSYNEQFF. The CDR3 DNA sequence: TGTGCCAGCAGCCCATCCGGGAGCTACAATGAGCAGTTCTTC.

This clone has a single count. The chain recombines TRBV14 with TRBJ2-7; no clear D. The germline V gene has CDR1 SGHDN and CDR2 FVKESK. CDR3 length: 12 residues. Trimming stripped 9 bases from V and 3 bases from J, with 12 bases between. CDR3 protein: CASQADSYEQYF. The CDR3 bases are TGTGCCAGTCAGGCAGATAGCTACGAGCAGTACTTC.

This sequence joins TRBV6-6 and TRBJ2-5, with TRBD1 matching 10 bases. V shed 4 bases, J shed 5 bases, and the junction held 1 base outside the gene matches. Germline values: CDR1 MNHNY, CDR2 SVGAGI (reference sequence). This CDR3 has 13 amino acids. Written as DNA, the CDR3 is TGTGCCAGCAGTTGGACAGGGGGGGAGACCCAGTACTTC. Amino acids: CASSWTGGETQYF.

CDR3 sequence reads: CASSSPGPETQYF. Written as DNA, the CDR3 is TGTGCCAGCAGCTCGCCTGGACCAGAGACCCAGTACTTC. The V gene is TRBV5-8, the J gene TRBJ2-5; no clear D. The CDR3 is 13 residues long. Per the germline V gene, CDR1 is SGHTS and CDR2 is YDEGEE. V was cut by 3 bases and J by 4 bases, with 10 bases left in between. The full variable domain, its missing parts supplied by reference TRBV5-8 and TRBJ2-5, is EAGVTQSPTHLIKTRGQQATLRCSPISGHTSVYWYQQALGLGLQFLLWYDEGEERNRGNFPPRFSGRQFPNYSSELNVNALELEDSALYLCASSSPGPETQYFGPGTRLLVL.

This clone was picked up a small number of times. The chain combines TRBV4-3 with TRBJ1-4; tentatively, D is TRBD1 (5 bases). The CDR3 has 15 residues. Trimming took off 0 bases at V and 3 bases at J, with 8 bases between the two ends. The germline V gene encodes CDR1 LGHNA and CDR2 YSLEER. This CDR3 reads CASSQDPGANEKLFF. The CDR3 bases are TGCGCCAGCAGCCAAGATCCGGGGGCTAATGAAAAACTGTTTTTT.

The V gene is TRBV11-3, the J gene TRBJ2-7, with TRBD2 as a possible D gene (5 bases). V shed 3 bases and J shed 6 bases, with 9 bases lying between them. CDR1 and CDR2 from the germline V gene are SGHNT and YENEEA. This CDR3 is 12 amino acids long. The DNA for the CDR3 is TGTGCCAGCAGCTTCGGAGGCGCCGAGCAGTACTTC. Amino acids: CASSFGGAEQYF.

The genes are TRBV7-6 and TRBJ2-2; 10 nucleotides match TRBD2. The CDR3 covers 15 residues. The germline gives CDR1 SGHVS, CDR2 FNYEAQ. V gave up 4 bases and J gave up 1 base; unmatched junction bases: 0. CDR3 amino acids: CASSWTSGNTGELFF. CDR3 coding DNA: TGTGCCAGCAGCTGGACTAGCGGGAACACCGGGGAGCTGTTTTTT.

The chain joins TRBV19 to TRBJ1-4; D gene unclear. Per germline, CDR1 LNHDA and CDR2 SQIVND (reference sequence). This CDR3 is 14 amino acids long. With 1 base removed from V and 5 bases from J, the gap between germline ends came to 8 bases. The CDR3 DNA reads TGTGCCAGTAGTATAGGGGCAGGAAATGAAAAACTGTTTTTT. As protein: CASSIGAGNEKLFF.

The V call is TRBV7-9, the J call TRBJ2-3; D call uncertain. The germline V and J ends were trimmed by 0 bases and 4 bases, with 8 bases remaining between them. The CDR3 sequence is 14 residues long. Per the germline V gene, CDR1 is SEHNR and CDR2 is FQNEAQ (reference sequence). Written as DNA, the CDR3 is TGTGCCAGCAGCTTAGCTCCAGCTTCAGATACGCAGTATTTT. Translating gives CASSLAPASDTQYF.

CDR3 residues: CASSLAGDKNTEAFF. For the CDR3, the DNA is TGCGCCAGCAGCTTGGCTGGGGACAAGAACACTGAAGCTTTCTTT. The chain has TRBV5-1 and TRBJ1-1, with D possibly matching TRBD1 (6 bases). The CDR3 is 15 residues long. The V end lost 0 bases, the J end lost 1 base, and 10 bases lay between the germline ends. CDR1 is SGHRS and CDR2 is YFSETQ in the germline V gene.

CDR3 residues: CASSQEGRQGETQYF. CDR3 nucleotide sequence: TGCGCCAGCAGCCAAGAGGGAAGACAGGGGGAGACCCAGTACTTC. The J gene is TRBJ2-5, the V gene TRBV4-1, with 8 nucleotides matching TRBD1. From germline, CDR1 is MGHRA and CDR2 YSYEKL. This CDR3 contains 15 residues. After removal of 0 bases from V and 5 bases from J, the junction contained 5 bases not matched to a gene.

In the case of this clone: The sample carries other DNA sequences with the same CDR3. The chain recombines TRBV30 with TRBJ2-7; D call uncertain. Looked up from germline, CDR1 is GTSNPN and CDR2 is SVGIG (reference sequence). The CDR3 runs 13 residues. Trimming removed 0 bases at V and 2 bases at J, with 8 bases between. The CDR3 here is CAWSVGDTYEQYF. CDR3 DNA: TGTGCCTGGAGTGTTGGGGATACCTACGAGCAGTACTTC.

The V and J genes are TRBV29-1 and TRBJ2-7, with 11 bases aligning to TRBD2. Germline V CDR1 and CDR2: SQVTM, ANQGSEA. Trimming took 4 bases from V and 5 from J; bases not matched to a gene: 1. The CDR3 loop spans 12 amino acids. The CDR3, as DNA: TGCAGCGTTGTACTAGCGGGGGACGAGCAGTACTTC. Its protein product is CSVVLAGDEQYF.

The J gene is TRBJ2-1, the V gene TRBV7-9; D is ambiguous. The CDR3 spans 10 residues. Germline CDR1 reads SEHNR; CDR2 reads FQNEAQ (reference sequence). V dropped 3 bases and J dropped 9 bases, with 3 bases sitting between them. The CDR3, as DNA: TGTGCCAGCAGCTTCGTTGAGCAGTTCTTC. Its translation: CASSFVEQFF.

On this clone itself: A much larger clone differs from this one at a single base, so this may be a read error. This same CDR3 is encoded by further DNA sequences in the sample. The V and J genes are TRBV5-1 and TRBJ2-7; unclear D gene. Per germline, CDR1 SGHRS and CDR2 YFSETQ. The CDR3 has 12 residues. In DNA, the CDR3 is TGTGCCAGCAGCTTGGCCACCTACGAGCAGTACTTC. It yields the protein CASSLATYEQYF.

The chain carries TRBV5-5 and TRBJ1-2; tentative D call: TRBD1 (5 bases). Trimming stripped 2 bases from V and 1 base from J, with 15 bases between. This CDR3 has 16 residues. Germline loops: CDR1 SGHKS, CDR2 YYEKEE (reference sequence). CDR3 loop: CASSLLTGHGNYGYTF. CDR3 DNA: TGTGCCAGCAGCTTATTGACCGGACACGGTAACTATGGCTACACCTTC.

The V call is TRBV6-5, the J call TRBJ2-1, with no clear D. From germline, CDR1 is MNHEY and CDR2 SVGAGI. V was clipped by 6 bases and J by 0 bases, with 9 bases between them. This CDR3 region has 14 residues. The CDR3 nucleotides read TGTGCCAGCAGACCTCAAATCTCCTACAATGAGCAGTTCTTC. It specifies CASRPQISYNEQFF.

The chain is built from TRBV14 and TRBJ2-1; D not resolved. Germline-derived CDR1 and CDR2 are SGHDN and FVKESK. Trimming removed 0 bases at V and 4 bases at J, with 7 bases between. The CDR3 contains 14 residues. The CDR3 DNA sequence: TGTGCCAGCAGCCAAGATCTAATATACAATGAGCAGTTCTTC. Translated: CASSQDLIYNEQFF.

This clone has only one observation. CDR3: CASSYGDTSYEQYF. CDR3 nucleotides: TGTGCCAGCAGTTACGGGGACACCTCCTACGAGCAGTACTTC. The V and J genes are TRBV6-5 and TRBJ2-7, with D possibly matching TRBD1 (6 bases). V was cut by 2 bases and J by 0 bases, with 8 bases left in between. The germline gives CDR1 MNHEY, CDR2 SVGAGI. The CDR3 is 14 amino acids.

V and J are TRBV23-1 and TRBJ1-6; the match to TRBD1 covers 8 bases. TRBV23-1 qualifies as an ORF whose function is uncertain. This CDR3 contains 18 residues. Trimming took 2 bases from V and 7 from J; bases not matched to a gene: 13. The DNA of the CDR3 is TGCGCCAGCAGTCAAAAGGGACAGGTGCGGTGGGGAAATTCACCCCTCCACTTT. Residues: CASSQKGQVRWGNSPLHF.

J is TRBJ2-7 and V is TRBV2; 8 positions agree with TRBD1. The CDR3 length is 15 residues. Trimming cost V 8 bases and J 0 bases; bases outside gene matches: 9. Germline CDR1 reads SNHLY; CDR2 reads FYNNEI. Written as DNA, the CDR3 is TGTGCCAGCCGACTGCAGGGGGCAACCTCCTACGAGCAGTACTTC. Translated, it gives CASRLQGATSYEQYF.

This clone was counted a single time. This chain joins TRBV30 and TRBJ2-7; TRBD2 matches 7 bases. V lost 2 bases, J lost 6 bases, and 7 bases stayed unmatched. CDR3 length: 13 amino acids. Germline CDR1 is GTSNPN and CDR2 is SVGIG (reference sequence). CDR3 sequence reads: CAWSWGASGEQYF. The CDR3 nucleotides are TGTGCCTGGAGTTGGGGAGCTAGCGGCGAGCAGTACTTC.

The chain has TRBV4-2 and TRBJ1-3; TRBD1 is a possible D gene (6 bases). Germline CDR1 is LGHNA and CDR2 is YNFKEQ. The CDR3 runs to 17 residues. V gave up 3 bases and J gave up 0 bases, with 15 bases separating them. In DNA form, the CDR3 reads TGTGCCAGCAGCCATCAAGAGGGGGGCTACTCTGGAAACACCATATATTTT. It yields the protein CASSHQEGGYSGNTIYF.

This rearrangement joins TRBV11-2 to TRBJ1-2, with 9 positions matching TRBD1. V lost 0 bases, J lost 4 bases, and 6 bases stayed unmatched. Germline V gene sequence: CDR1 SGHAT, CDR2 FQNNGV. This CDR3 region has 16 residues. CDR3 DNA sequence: TGTGCCAGCAGCTTAGACGTGACAGGGGGTGTCTATGGCTACACCTTC. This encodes CASSLDVTGGVYGYTF.